Listed below are T cell receptor beta chains from one sample, sequenced in a study of regulatory T cells in long-lasting Graves disease. A single record per CDR3 protein comes from TCRdb applying MiXCR to the multiplex PCR reads. The sample contains around 450,000 distinct CDR3 sequences, about 22% of which appear only once. Material: peripheral blood mononuclear cells (PBMCs), obtained when the disease was refractory, from a patient treated with antithyroid drugs. The receptors shown here come from a female donor with Graves disease. Both conserved end residues are part of each CDR3. The order of the fields is V gene, D gene, clone size, J gene, CDR3 protein, CDR3 DNA. A D gene is named only where the DNA matches it firmly. The size field is filled for only some rows; it gives once, few, many or a size class.

TRBV7-9	.	many	TRBJ1-2	CASSLGTGHNGYTF	TGTGCCAGCAGCTTGGGGACGGGCCATAATGGCTACACCTTC
TRBV6-5	.	.	TRBJ2-2	CASSYRVYTGELFF	TGTGCCAGCAGTTACCGGGTCTACACCGGGGAGCTGTTTTTT
TRBV28	.	many	TRBJ2-6	CASSILGPDSGANVLTF	TGTGCCAGCAGTATCCTGGGACCGGACTCTGGGGCCAACGTCCTGACTTTC
TRBV24-1	.	.	TRBJ2-3	CATSGGGTDTQYF	TGTGCCACCAGTGGAGGGGGTACAGATACGCAGTATTTT
TRBV29-1	TRBD1	few	TRBJ1-3	CSVDDGQGAPGNTIYF	TGCAGCGTGGACGATGGGCAGGGGGCTCCTGGAAACACCATATATTTT
TRBV28	TRBD1	many	TRBJ1-6	CASSWWDSSDSPLHF	TGTGCCAGCAGTTGGTGGGACAGTTCCGATTCACCCCTCCACTTT
TRBV3-1	.	.	TRBJ2-7	CASSQERGAYEQYF	TGTGCCAGCAGCCAAGAACGGGGGGCGTACGAGCAGTACTTC
TRBV28	TRBD1	once	TRBJ2-7	CASRPTGGNYEQYF	TGTGCCAGCAGACCTACAGGGGGGAACTACGAGCAGTACTTC
TRBV7-6	.	.	TRBJ1-2	CASSYFNTPQNGYTF	TGTGCCAGCAGCTATTTCAATACCCCACAGAATGGCTACACCTTC
TRBV10-3	TRBD1	.	TRBJ1-1	CAISGYWDSQQAEAFF	TGTGCCATCAGTGGGTATTGGGACAGCCAACAAGCTGAAGCTTTCTTT
TRBV28	TRBD2	many	TRBJ2-5	CASSPQRGQETQYF	TGTGCCAGCAGTCCCCAGCGGGGCCAAGAGACCCAGTACTTC
TRBV7-9	TRBD1	few	TRBJ2-7	CASSTWDRVVEQYF	TGTGCCAGCAGCACCTGGGACAGGGTTGTCGAGCAGTACTTC
TRBV7-2	.	.	TRBJ2-7	CASSLTVGEQYF	TGTGCCAGCAGCTTAACAGTAGGGGAGCAGTACTTC
TRBV28	.	many	TRBJ1-1	CASSLLDRTEAFF	TGTGCCAGCAGTTTATTGGATAGGACTGAAGCTTTCTTT
TRBV5-8	.	.	TRBJ1-5	CASSFGDNQPQHF	TGTGCCAGCAGCTTTGGCGACAATCAGCCCCAGCATTTT
TRBV28	.	many	TRBJ2-6	CASSLRPSGANVLTF	TGTGCCAGCAGTTTACGACCCTCTGGGGCCAACGTCCTGACTTTC
TRBV4-2	.	.	TRBJ2-6	CASSQEGLLSSGANVLTF	TGTGCCAGCAGCCAAGAAGGTCTATTGAGCTCTGGGGCCAACGTCCTGACTTTC
TRBV28	TRBD1	many	TRBJ1-2	CASRLRGDYGYTF	TGTGCCAGCCGTCTCAGGGGGGACTATGGCTACACCTTC
TRBV19	TRBD1	many	TRBJ2-5	CASSIRTGQNQETQYF	TGTGCCAGTAGTATCAGGACAGGGCAAAACCAAGAGACCCAGTACTTC
TRBV24-1	TRBD1	.	TRBJ2-2	CATSDYQGAKTGELFF	TGTGCCACCAGTGATTACCAGGGGGCGAAAACCGGGGAGCTGTTTTTT
TRBV6-1	.	many	TRBJ2-5	CASSPTREETQYF	TGTGCCAGCAGCCCAACTAGGGAAGAGACCCAGTACTTC
TRBV12-3/TRBV12-4	TRBD1	many	TRBJ1-6	CASSLGQGEGSPLHF	TGTGCCAGCAGTTTAGGTCAGGGGGAAGGTTCACCCCTCCACTTT
TRBV7-2	.	few	TRBJ2-5	CASSLAGSPVLQETQYF	TGTGCCAGCAGCTTAGCAGGCAGCCCGGTACTTCAAGAGACCCAGTACTTC
TRBV28	TRBD1	many	TRBJ1-1	CASRPGTENTEAFF	TGTGCCAGCAGGCCCGGGACAGAGAACACTGAAGCTTTCTTT
TRBV12-3/TRBV12-4	.	many	TRBJ2-3	CASSLGGSTDTQYF	TGTGCCAGCAGCTTAGGCGGGAGCACAGATACGCAGTATTTT
TRBV6-2/TRBV6-3	.	many	TRBJ1-1	CASSPGANTEAFF	TGTGCCAGCAGCCCTGGAGCAAACACTGAAGCTTTCTTT
TRBV10-3	TRBD1	many	TRBJ2-5	CAIRGQGETQYF	TGTGCCATTCGGGGACAGGGAGAGACCCAGTACTTC
TRBV5-1	TRBD1	.	TRBJ2-6	CASSRGDSDYGANVLTF	TGCGCCAGCAGCCGTGGGGACAGTGACTACGGGGCCAACGTCCTGACTTTC
TRBV28	TRBD2	.	TRBJ2-1	CASSATTGTSGGARDEQFF	TGTGCCAGCAGTGCGACTACCGGGACTAGCGGGGGGGCGAGGGATGAGCAGTTCTTC
TRBV28	TRBD2	.	TRBJ2-7	CASSLPRTSRLEQYF	TGTGCCAGCAGTTTACCACGGACTAGCCGTCTCGAGCAGTACTTC
TRBV14	TRBD1	.	TRBJ2-2	CASRGDRTNTGELFF	TGTGCCAGCAGGGGGGACAGGACGAACACCGGGGAGCTGTTTTTT
TRBV10-3	TRBD2	.	TRBJ2-7	CAISRGLAGALLSYEQYF	TGTGCCATCAGTCGGGGACTAGCGGGCGCCCTTCTTTCCTACGAGCAGTACTTC
TRBV19	.	few	TRBJ2-2	CASSSRRTGELFF	TGTGCCAGTAGTTCTCGCCGAACCGGGGAGCTGTTTTTT
TRBV2	TRBD1	many	TRBJ2-5	CASSGQAQETQYF	TGTGCCAGCAGCGGACAGGCACAAGAGACCCAGTACTTC
TRBV11-1	.	.	TRBJ1-3	CASSIVGRAPGNTIYF	TGTGCCAGCAGTATCGTCGGCCGCGCACCCGGAAACACCATATATTTT
TRBV25-1	.	.	TRBJ2-7	CASSAADIPYEQYF	TGTGCCAGCAGTGCGGCGGACATCCCTTACGAGCAGTACTTC
TRBV12-3/TRBV12-4	.	.	TRBJ2-2	CASSFGTGSANTGELFF	TGTGCCAGCAGTTTCGGTACAGGGTCCGCGAACACCGGGGAGCTGTTTTTT
TRBV28	.	many	TRBJ2-7	CASSLLPTYEQYF	TGTGCCAGCAGTTTACTTCCCACCTACGAGCAGTACTTC
TRBV6-1	.	.	TRBJ1-5	CASSPAPGTNQPQHF	TGTGCCAGCAGTCCTGCTCCAGGAACCAATCAGCCCCAGCATTTT
TRBV2	.	many	TRBJ1-4	CASRGTTNEKLFF	TGTGCCAGCAGAGGTACAACTAATGAAAAACTGTTTTTT
TRBV5-6	TRBD1	many	TRBJ1-4	CASRAQGANEKLFF	TGTGCCAGCAGAGCTCAGGGGGCGAATGAAAAACTGTTTTTT
TRBV4-1	.	.	TRBJ2-7	CASSPPEWGQQYF	TGCGCCAGCAGCCCCCCTGAGTGGGGCCAGCAGTACTTC
TRBV20-1	.	.	TRBJ2-7	CSASSRDGAYEQYF	TGCAGTGCTTCTTCCCGGGACGGAGCCTACGAGCAGTACTTC